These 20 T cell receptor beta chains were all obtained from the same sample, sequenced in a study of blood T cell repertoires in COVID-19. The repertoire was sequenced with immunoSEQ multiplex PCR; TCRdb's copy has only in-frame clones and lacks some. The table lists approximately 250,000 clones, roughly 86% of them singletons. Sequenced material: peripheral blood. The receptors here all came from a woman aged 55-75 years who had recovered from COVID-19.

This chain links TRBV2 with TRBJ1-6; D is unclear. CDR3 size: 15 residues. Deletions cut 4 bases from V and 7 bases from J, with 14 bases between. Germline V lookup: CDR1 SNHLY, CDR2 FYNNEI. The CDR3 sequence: CASSASTLENSPLHF. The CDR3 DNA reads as TGTGCCAGCAGTGCCTCAACGTTGGAGAATTCACCCCTCCACTTT. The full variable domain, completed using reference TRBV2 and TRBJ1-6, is EPEVTQTPSHQVTQMGQEVILRCVPISNHLYFYWYRQILGQKVEFLVSFYNNEISEKSEIFDDQFSVERPDGSNFTLKIRSTKLEDSAMYFCASSASTLENSPLHFGNGTRLTVT.

The CDR3 nucleotides are TGCGCCAGCAGCCCCACCCCGGGACAGGAACTATCTGGAAACACCATATATTTT. Its translation is CASSPTPGQELSGNTIYF. This sequence joins TRBV5-1 and TRBJ1-3; 8 nucleotides agree with TRBD1. The CDR3 contains 18 residues. Unmatched junction bases numbered 13, after V lost 4 bases and J lost 1 base. Germline V gives CDR1 SGHRS, CDR2 YFSETQ.

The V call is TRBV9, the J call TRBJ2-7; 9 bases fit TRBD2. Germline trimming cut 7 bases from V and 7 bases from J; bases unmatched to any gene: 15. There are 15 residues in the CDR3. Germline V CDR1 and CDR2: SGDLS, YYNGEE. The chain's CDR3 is CASAKVAGAPGEQYF. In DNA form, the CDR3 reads TGTGCCAGCGCCAAGGTAGCGGGGGCCCCGGGGGAGCAGTACTTC.

The CDR3 DNA reads as TGTGCCAGCTCACCACGGGAGTTCTACAATGAGCAGTTCTTC. Translated, it gives CASSPREFYNEQFF. The rearrangement links TRBV18 to TRBJ2-1; D is perhaps TRBD2 (5 bases). CDR3 length equals 14 residues. V was cut by 1 base and J by 3 bases, with 7 bases left in between. Germline CDR1 and CDR2: KGHSH and LQKENI.

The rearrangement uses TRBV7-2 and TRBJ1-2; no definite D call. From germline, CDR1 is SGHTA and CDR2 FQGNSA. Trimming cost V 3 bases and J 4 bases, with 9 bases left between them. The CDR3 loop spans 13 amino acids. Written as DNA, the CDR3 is TGTGCCAGCAGCTTCGAAGTGGCCTATGGCTACACCTTC. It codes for CASSFEVAYGYTF.

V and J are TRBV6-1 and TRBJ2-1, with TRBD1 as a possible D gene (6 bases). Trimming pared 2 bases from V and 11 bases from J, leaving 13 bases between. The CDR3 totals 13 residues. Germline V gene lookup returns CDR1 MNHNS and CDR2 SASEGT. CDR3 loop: CASSEPTGSKQFF. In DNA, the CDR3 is TGTGCCAGCAGTGAACCAACAGGGAGTAAGCAGTTCTTC.

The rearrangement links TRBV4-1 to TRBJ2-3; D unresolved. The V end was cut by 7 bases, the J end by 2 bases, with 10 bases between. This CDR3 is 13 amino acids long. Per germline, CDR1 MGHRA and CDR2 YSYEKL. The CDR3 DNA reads TGCGCCAGCAACCCGGAGAACACAGATACGCAGTATTTT. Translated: CASNPENTDTQYF.

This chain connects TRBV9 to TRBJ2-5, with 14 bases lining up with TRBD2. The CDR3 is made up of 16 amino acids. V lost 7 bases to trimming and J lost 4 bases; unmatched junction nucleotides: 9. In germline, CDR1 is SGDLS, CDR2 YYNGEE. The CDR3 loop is CASSGLTSGGAETQYF. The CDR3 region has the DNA TGTGCCAGCTCAGGACTGACTAGCGGGGGGGCAGAGACCCAGTACTTC.

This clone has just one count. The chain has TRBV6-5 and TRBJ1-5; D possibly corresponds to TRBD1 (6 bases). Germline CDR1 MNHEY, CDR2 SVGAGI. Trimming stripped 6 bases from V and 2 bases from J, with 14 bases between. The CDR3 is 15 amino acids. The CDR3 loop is CASSPSAGGNQPQHF. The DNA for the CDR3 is TGTGCCAGCAGCCCCTCGGCAGGGGGCAATCAGCCCCAGCATTTT.

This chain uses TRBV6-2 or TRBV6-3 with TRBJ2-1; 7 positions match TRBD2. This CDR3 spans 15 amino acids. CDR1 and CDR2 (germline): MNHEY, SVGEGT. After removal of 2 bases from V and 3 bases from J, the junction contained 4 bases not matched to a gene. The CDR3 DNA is TGTGCCAGCAGTTACGGCGGGGGTTACTACAATGAGCAGTTCTTC. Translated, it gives CASSYGGGYYNEQFF.

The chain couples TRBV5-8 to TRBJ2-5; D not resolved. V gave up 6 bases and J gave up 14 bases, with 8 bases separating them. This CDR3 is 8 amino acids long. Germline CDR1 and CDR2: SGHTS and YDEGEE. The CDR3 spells CASTPFYF. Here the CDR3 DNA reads TGTGCCAGCACCCCTTTCTACTTC.

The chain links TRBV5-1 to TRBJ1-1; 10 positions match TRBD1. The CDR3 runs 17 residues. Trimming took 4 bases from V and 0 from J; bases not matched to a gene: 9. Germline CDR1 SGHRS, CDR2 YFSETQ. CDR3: CASSGGTGANMNTEAFF. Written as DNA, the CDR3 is TGCGCCAGCAGCGGGGGGACAGGGGCTAACATGAACACTGAAGCTTTCTTT. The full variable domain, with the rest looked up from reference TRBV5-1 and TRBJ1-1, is KAGVTQTPRYLIKTRGQQVTLSCSPISGHRSVSWYQQTPGQGLQFLFEYFSETQRNKGNFPGRFSGRQFSNSRSEMNVSTLELGDSALYLCASSGGTGANMNTEAFFGQGTRLTVV.

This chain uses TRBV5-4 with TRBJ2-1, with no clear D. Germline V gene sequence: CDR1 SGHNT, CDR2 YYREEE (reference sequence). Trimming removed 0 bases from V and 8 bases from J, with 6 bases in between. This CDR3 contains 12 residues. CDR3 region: CASSLGDYEQFF. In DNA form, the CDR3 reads TGTGCCAGCAGCTTGGGCGACTATGAGCAGTTCTTC.

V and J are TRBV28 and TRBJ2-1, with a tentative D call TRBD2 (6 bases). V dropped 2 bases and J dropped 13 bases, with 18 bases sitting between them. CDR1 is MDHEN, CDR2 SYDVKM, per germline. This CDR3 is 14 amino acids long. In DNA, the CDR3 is TGTGCCAGCAGTTTACGGCGCGGGAATCCATCCCAGTTCTTC. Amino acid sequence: CASSLRRGNPSQFF.

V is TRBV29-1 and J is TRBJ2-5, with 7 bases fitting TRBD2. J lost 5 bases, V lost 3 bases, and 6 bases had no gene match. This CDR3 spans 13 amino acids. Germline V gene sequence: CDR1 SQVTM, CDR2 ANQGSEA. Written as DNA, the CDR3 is TGCAGCGTTGAGCGGGGGACCAGGGAGACCCAGTACTTC. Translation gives CSVERGTRETQYF.

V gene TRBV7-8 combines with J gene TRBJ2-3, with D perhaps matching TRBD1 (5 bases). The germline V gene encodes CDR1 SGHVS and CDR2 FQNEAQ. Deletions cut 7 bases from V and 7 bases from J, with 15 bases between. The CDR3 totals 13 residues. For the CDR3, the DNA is TGTGCCAGCAACCGAGACAGCCAGTATACGCAGTATTTT. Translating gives CASNRDSQYTQYF.

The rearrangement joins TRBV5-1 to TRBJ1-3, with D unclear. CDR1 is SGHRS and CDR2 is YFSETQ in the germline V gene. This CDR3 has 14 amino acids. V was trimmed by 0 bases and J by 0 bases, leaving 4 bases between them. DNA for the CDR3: TGCGCCAGCAGCTTGGCCAGCTCTGGAAACACCATATATTTT. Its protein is CASSLASSGNTIYF.

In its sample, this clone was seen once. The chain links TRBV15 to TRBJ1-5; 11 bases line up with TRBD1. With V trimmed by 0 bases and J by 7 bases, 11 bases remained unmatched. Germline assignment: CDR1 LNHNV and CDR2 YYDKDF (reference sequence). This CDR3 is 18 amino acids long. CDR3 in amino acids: CATSREPGTGGIGQPQHF. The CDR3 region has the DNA TGTGCCACCAGCAGAGAACCCGGGACAGGGGGGATAGGGCAGCCCCAGCATTTT.

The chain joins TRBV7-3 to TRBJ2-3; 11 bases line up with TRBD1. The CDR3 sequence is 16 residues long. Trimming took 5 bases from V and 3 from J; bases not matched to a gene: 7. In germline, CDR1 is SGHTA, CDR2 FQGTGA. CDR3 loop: CASSEDRGLETDTQYF. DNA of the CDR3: TGTGCCAGCAGCGAGGACAGGGGGCTCGAAACAGATACGCAGTATTTT.

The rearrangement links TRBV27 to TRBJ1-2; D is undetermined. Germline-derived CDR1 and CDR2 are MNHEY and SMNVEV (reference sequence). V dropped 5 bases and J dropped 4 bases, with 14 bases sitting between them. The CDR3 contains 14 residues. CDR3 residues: CASSPRAGSYGYTF. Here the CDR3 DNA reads TGTGCCAGCAGTCCGAGGGCAGGTTCCTATGGCTACACCTTC.